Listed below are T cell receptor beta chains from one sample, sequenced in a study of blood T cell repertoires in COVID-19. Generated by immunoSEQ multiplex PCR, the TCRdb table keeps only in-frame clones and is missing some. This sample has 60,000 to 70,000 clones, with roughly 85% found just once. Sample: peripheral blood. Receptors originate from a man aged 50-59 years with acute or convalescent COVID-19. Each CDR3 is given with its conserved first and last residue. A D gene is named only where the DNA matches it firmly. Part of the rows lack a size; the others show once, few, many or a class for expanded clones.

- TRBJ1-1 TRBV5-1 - CASSLGYRDTEAFF TGCGCCAGCAGCTTGGGGTACCGGGACACTGAAGCTTTCTTT
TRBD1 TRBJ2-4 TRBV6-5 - CASSRTGLGKNIQYF TGTGCCAGCAGTCGGACAGGGTTGGGCAAAAACATTCAGTACTTC
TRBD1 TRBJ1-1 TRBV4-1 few CASSQAFPDRERPEAFF TGCGCCAGCAGCCAAGCTTTCCCCGACAGGGAGAGACCTGAAGCTTTCTTT
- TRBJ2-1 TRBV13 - CASSSRAPSDRVNEQFF TGTGCCAGCAGCTCAAGAGCCCCGAGCGACCGAGTCAATGAGCAGTTCTTC
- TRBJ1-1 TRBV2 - CATPGGQGGTEAFF TGTGCCACCCCTGGAGGGCAAGGAGGGACTGAAGCTTTCTTT
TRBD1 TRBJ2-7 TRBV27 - CASSFTGESYEQYF TGTGCCAGCAGTTTTACAGGGGAGTCCTACGAGCAGTACTTC
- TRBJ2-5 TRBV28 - CASRGEEETQYF TGTGCCAGCAGGGGGGAGGAAGAGACCCAGTACTTC
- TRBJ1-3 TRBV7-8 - CASSLGVQHSGNTIYF TGTGCCAGCAGCTTAGGGGTACAGCACTCTGGAAACACCATATATTTT
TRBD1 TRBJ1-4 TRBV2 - CASSPDRGDVGEKLFF TGTGCCAGCAGTCCAGACAGGGGGGATGTGGGAGAAAAACTGTTTTTT
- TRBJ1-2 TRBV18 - CASSPQGDLNYGYTF TGTGCCAGCTCACCACAGGGGGACCTTAACTATGGCTACACCTTC
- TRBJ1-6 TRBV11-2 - CASRPEGGWSNSPLHF TGTGCCAGCAGGCCCGAGGGGGGGTGGAGTAATTCACCCCTCCACTTT
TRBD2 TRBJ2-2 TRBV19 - CASRGLANTGELFF TGTGCCAGTAGGGGACTAGCGAACACCGGGGAGCTGTTTTTT
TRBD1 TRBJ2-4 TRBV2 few CASSRTGGKNIQYF TGTGCCTCAAGCCGCACAGGGGGGAAAAACATTCAGTACTTC
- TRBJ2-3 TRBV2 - CASSTDRDTQYF TGTGCCAGCAGTACCGACAGAGATACGCAGTATTTT
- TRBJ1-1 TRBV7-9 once CASSSRDTEAFF TGTGCCAGCAGCTCGAGGGACACTGAAGCTTTCTTT
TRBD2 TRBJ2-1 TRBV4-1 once CASSQGLAGNYNEQFF TGCGCCAGCAGCCAAGGACTAGCGGGGAACTACAATGAGCAGTTCTTC
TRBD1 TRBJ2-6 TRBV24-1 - CATSDPGGSGANVLTF TGTGCCACCAGTGACCCAGGGGGCTCTGGGGCCAACGTCCTGACTTTC
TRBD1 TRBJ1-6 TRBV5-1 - CASSLGDGTGATPLHF TGCGCCAGCAGCTTGGGGGACGGGACAGGGGCGACACCCCTCCACTTT
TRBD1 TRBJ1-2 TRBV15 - CATSGYLQGKDGYTF TGTGCCACCAGCGGTTATTTACAGGGGAAAGATGGCTACACCTTC
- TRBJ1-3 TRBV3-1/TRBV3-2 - CASGDRFLSGNTIYF TGTGCCAGCGGAGACAGATTCCTCTCTGGAAACACCATATATTTT